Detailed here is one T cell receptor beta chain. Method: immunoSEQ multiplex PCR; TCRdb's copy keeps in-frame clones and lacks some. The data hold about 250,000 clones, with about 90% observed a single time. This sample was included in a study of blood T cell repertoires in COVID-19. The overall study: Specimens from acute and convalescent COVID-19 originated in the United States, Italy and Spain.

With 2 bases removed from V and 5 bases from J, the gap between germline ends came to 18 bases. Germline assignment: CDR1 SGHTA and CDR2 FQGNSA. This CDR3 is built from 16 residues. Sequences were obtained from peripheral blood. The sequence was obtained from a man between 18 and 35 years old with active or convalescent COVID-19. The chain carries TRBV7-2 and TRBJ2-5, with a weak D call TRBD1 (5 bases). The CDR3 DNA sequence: TGTGCCAGCAGCTTAAGGATACGGCAGGGAACCGAGACCCAGTACTTC. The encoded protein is CASSLRIRQGTETQYF.